One sample yielded the 18 T cell receptor beta chains listed below, sequenced in a study of CD8+CD57+ T cells in acquired aplastic anemia. The template used for profiling TCR beta VDJ and CDR3 was genomic DNA. TCRdb ran MiXCR on the reads and lists one entry per CDR3 protein. This table holds around 400,000 distinct CDR3 sequences, 55% to 75% found once. Sequencing was carried out using sorted CD4+, CD8+, or CD8+CD57+ T cells (not recorded which) from PBMCs. These receptors were taken from a human donor in good health, serving as a control.

The gene calls are TRBV29-1 and TRBJ1-1, with 9 bases matching TRBD1. Germline assignment: CDR1 SQVTM and CDR2 ANQGSEA. V was clipped by 6 bases and J by 1 base; unmatched bases: 6. This CDR3 contains 14 residues. The CDR3 spells CSVAPGQGNTEAFF. CDR3 bases: TGCAGCGTGGCGCCGGGACAGGGGAACACTGAAGCTTTCTTT.

This clonotype was detected many times. The V call is TRBV11-3, the J call TRBJ2-1; 11 bases align to TRBD1. CDR3 size: 13 residues. Germline V gives CDR1 SGHNT, CDR2 YENEEA. Trimming at V came to 8 bases and at J to 6 bases, leaving 3 bases not matched to a gene. CDR3 protein: CASGQGASNEQFF. The CDR3 bases are TGTGCCAGCGGACAGGGGGCAAGCAATGAGCAGTTCTTC.

V and J are TRBV29-1 and TRBJ2-3, with D possibly being TRBD1 or TRBD2 (6 bases each). This CDR3 has 14 residues. Per the germline V gene, CDR1 is SQVTM and CDR2 is ANQGSEA. Trimming shortened V by 3 bases and J by 0 bases, and 10 bases separated the two germline ends. CDR3 protein: CSVDRGPSTDTQYF. The CDR3 DNA follows: TGCAGCGTTGATCGGGGGCCCAGCACAGATACGCAGTATTTT.

Ten or more counts support this clonotype. V usage is TRBV19 and J usage is TRBJ1-2; D is uncertain. Trimming took off 6 bases at V and 5 bases at J, with 16 bases between the two ends. This CDR3 contains 14 residues. From germline, CDR1 is LNHDA and CDR2 SQIVND (reference sequence). In DNA, the CDR3 is TGTGCCAGTAGCCGAGACGGGCCGGGGTATGGCTACACCTTC. Translation gives CASSRDGPGYGYTF. The whole variable domain, remainder taken from reference TRBV19 and TRBJ1-2, is DGGITQSPKYLFRKEGQNVTLSCEQNLNHDAMYWYRQDPGQGLRLIYYSQIVNDFQKGDIAEGYSVSREKKESFPLTVTSAQKNPTAFYLCASSRDGPGYGYTFGSGTRLTVV.

Comment on this clonotype: At one end the junction does not follow the germline gene, possibly because of a read error. The chain links TRBV9 to TRBJ2-6; maybe TRBD2 (6 bases). The CDR3 consists of 15 residues. Germline V gene lookup returns CDR1 SGDLS and CDR2 YYNGEE. CDR3 bases: TGTGCCAGCAGCTTAGGAGGGCTTGGGGCCAACGTCGTGACTTTC. Translation: CASSLGGLGANVVTF.

Points on this clonotype: It is likely a read error, because the conserved phenylalanine at the end of the CDR3 is missing. Because the CDR3's place on the DNA is in doubt, the DNA is left out and the CDR3 is given as listed by TCRdb. The chain combines TRBV7-6 with TRBJ1-1. The CDR3 contains 13 residues when both ends are counted. Germline assignment: CDR1 SGHVS and CDR2 FNYEAQ. The CDR3 sequence is CASSLSRLREAFY.

There are a few counts of this clonotype. The V call is TRBV15, the J call TRBJ1-2, with D perhaps TRBD1 (6 bases). Germline CDR1 reads LNHNV; CDR2 reads YYDKDF (reference sequence). The CDR3 has 16 residues. Trimming stripped 1 base from V and 7 bases from J, with 19 bases between. The CDR3 DNA reads TGTGCCACCAGCAGAGCGGCAGGGGAAGGCTCTGGTGGCTACACCTTC. It codes for CATSRAAGEGSGGYTF.

A word on this clonotype: Relative to the germline gene, one junction end is altered; a read error may explain this. V usage is TRBV2 and J usage is TRBJ1-6, with D unresolved. Germline V gene lookup returns CDR1 SNHLY and CDR2 FYNNEI. CDR3 size: 15 residues. The CDR3 reads CASSLRQATNSALLF. CDR3 bases: TGTGCCAGCAGCTTACGGCAGGCGACGAATTCAGCCCTGCTTTTT.

The table lists this clonotype with many counts. The DNA of the CDR3 is TGTGCCACCAGCCCGTTCAGGGCGAACTCCTATAATTCACCCCTCCACTTT. This sequence encodes CATSPFRANSYNSPLHF. The chain is built from TRBV15 and TRBJ1-6; maybe TRBD1 (5 bases). V gave up 5 bases and J gave up 0 bases, with 14 bases separating them. The CDR3 consists of 17 residues. The germline V gene encodes CDR1 LNHNV and CDR2 YYDKDF (reference sequence).

Comment on this clonotype: Mismatch with germline at one junction end may stem from a read error. V and J are TRBV12-3 or TRBV12-4 and TRBJ1-1; tentative D call: TRBD1 (5 bases). The CDR3 is 14 residues long. CDR3 region: CATSLPGKGTEAFF. CDR3 bases: TGTGCCACCAGTCTTCCAGGGAAGGGGACTGAAGCTTTCTTT.

This clonotype has a count of ten or more. The chain combines TRBV20-1 with TRBJ2-7; D possibly corresponds to TRBD2 (6 bases). The CDR3 length is 17 residues. Between the trimmed V and J ends, which lost 6 bases and 3 bases, there was a span of 27 bases. Germline CDR1 is DFQATT and CDR2 is SNEGSKA (reference sequence). The CDR3 DNA is TGCAGTGCGCTTAGCCCGGGTAGCGGAGGACCACTCTACGAGCAGTACTTC. This sequence encodes CSALSPGSGGPLYEQYF.

This clonotype was seen many times. CDR3 sequence: CASSTKQGDEQFF. CDR3 DNA: TGTGCCAGCAGCACAAAACAGGGGGACGAGCAGTTCTTC. V gene TRBV6-2 or TRBV6-3 combines with J gene TRBJ2-1; TRBD1 aligns across 8 bases. The CDR3 has 13 residues. The ends lost 6 bases at V and 10 bases at J; junction bases unmatched: 8. Germline CDR1 and CDR2: MNHEY and SVGEGT.

The CDR3 sequence: CASSFIARAGADTQYF. In DNA form, the CDR3 reads TGTGCCAGCAGCTTTATCGCTAGGGCGGGGGCAGATACGCAGTACTTC. The chain recombines TRBV7-2 with TRBJ2-5, with D possibly being TRBD2 (7 bases). The germline V and J ends were trimmed by 3 bases and 11 bases, with 25 bases remaining between them. The CDR3 is 16 residues long. The germline CDR1 and CDR2 sequences are SGHTA and FQGNSA. Filled out from reference TRBV7-2 and TRBJ2-5, the complete variable domain reads GAGVSQSPSNKVTEKGKDVELRCDPISGHTALYWYRQSLGQGLEFLIYFQGNSAPDKSGLPSDRFSAERTGGSVSTLTIQRTQQEDSAVYLCASSFIARAGADTQYFGPGTRLLVL.

This clonotype was recorded at least ten times. The chain recombines TRBV11-2 with TRBJ2-5, with 8 bases fitting TRBD2. Germline V gives CDR1 SGHAT, CDR2 FQNNGV. J gave up 4 bases and V 5 bases, and 9 bases lay outside the gene matches. This CDR3 spans 15 amino acids. The DNA for the CDR3 is TGTGCCAGCAGCGTGAGCGGGGGATCACCAGAGACCCAGTACTTC. As protein: CASSVSGGSPETQYF.

Details on this clonotype: Germline and junction disagree at one end, which may indicate a read error. The chain couples TRBV7-2 to TRBJ1-5, with D perhaps TRBD1 (6 bases). This CDR3 spans 15 amino acids. The germline gives CDR1 SGHTA, CDR2 FQGNSA. The CDR3, as DNA: TGTGCCACCAGTAGAGCACGGGGGGGCAATCAGCCGCAGCATTTT. This codes for CATSRARGGNQPQHF.

The V and J genes are TRBV6-2 or TRBV6-3 and TRBJ2-1; the D is unclear. CDR3 length equals 16 residues. V shed 2 bases and J shed 0 bases, with 11 bases lying between them. Germline lookup yields CDR1 MNHEY and CDR2 SVGEGT. The CDR3 bases are TGTGCCAGCAGTTACGATCCAAGGAGCTCCTACAATGAGCAGTTCTTC. Translating it yields CASSYDPRSSYNEQFF.

This clonotype was counted many times. This chain joins TRBV2 and TRBJ1-2; D gene unclear. The CDR3 is 12 amino acids. Per the germline V gene, CDR1 is SNHLY and CDR2 is FYNNEI. The V end was cut by 2 bases, the J end by 2 bases, with 3 bases between. CDR3 DNA: TGTGCCAGCAGTGAACAGAACTATGGCTACACCTTC. As protein: CASSEQNYGYTF.

This clonotype is a singleton in its sample. The chain recombines TRBV7-2 with TRBJ2-1; tentatively, D is TRBD1 or TRBD2 (7 bases each). The V end lost 1 base, the J end lost 5 bases, and 12 bases lay between the germline ends. The germline V gene encodes CDR1 SGHTA and CDR2 FQGNSA. CDR3 size: 15 residues. The CDR3: CASSLDPGGDNEQFF. CDR3 DNA: TGTGCCAGCAGCTTAGACCCAGGGGGGGACAATGAGCAGTTCTTC.